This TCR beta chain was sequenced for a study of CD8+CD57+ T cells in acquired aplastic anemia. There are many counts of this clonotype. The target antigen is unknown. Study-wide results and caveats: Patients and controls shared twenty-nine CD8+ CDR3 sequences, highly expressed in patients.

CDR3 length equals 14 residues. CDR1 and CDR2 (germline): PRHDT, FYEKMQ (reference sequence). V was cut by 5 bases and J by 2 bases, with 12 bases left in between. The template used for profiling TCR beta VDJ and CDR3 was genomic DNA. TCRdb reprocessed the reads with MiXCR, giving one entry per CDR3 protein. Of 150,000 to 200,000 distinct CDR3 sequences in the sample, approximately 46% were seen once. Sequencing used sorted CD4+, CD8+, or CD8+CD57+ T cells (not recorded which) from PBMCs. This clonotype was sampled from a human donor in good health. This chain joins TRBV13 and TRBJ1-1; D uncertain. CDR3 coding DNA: TGTGCCAGCAGCCTGCTGGGCTTTAACACTGAAGCTTTCTTT. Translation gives CASSLLGFNTEAFF.